The 5 T cell receptor beta chains presented below share a single source sample, sequenced in a study of T cell responses to AZD1222 COVID-19 vaccine. The method was immunoSEQ multiplex PCR; TCRdb's version includes in-frame clones alone and lacks a portion of them. The repertoire holds some 140,000 clones, with 75% to 95% as singletons. Sequenced material: peripheral blood, taken on day 0 of AZD1222 vaccination. These receptor sequences come from an adult in good health.

This rearrangement joins TRBV2 to TRBJ2-1; 9 bases match TRBD2. This CDR3 has 16 residues. V dropped 6 bases and J dropped 5; count of bases not matched to a gene: 11. Germline CDR1 and CDR2: SNHLY and FYNNEI. CDR3 nucleotide sequence: TGTGCCAGCAGCGACCAGGTAGCGGGGGCCCACAATGAGCAGTTCTTC. Translation gives CASSDQVAGAHNEQFF.

The chain carries TRBV7-9 and TRBJ2-3; D is perhaps TRBD1 or TRBD2 (5 bases each). The CDR3 contains 13 residues. Germline-derived CDR1 and CDR2 are SEHNR and FQNEAQ (reference sequence). Between the trimmed V and J ends, which lost 4 bases and 7 bases, there was a span of 12 bases. The CDR3 DNA is TGTGCCAGCAGCTCTCTCCAGGGACATACGCAGTATTTT. This encodes CASSSLQGHTQYF.

The V gene is TRBV28, the J gene TRBJ2-2, with a tentative D call TRBD1 (6 bases). Trimming removed 5 bases from V and 2 bases from J, with 18 bases in between. The CDR3 is 17 amino acids. Germline CDR1 reads MDHEN; CDR2 reads SYDVKM. CDR3 region: CASSLRMAGVNTGELFF. The CDR3 DNA reads as TGTGCCAGCAGTCTCAGGATGGCAGGGGTTAACACCGGGGAGCTGTTTTTT.

This chain connects TRBV4-3 to TRBJ2-1, with D maybe TRBD2 (5 bases). V shed 2 bases and J shed 7 bases, with 15 bases lying between them. CDR3 size: 15 residues. The germline V gene encodes CDR1 LGHNA and CDR2 YSLEER. The CDR3 DNA is TGCGCCAGCAGCCAATCCTCCGCGGGCACAAATGAGCAGTTCTTC. Its protein product is CASSQSSAGTNEQFF.

V and J are TRBV5-1 and TRBJ2-5, with no clear D. This CDR3 has 12 amino acids. CDR1 and CDR2 from the germline V gene are SGHRS and YFSETQ. V shed 4 bases and J shed 2 bases, with 6 bases lying between them. This CDR3 is CASSLLQETQYF. The DNA for the CDR3 is TGCGCCAGCAGCCTCCTTCAAGAGACCCAGTACTTC.